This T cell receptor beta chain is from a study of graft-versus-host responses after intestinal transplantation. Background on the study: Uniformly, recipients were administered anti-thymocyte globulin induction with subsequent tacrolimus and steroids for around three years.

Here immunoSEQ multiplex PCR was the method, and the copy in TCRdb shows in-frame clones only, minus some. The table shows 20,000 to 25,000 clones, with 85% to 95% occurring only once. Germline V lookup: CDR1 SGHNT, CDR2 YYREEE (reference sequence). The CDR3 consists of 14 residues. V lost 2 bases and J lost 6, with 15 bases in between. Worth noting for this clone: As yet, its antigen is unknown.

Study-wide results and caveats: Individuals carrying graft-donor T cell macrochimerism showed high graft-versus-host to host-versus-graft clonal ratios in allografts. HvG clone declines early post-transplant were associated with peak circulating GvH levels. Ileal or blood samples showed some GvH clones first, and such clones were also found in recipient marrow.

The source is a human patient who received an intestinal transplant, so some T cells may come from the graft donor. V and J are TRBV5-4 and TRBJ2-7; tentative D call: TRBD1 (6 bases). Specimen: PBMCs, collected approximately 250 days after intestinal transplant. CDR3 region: CASSFGQGFGEQYF. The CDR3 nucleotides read TGTGCCAGCAGCTTCGGCCAGGGGTTCGGCGAGCAGTACTTC.